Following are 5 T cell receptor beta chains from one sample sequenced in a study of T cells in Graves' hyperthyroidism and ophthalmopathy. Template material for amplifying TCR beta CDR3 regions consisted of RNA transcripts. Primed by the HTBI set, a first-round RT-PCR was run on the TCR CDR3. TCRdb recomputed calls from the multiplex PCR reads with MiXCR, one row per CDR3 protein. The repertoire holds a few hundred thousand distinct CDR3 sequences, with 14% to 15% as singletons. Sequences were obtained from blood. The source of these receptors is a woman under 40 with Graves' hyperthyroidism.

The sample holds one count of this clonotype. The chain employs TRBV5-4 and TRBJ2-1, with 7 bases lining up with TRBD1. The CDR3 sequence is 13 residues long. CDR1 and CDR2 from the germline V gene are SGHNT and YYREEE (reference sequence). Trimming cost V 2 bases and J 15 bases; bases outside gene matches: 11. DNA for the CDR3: TGTGCCAGCAGCTTCGACAGGGTCCCCTTTCTGTTCTTC. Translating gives CASSFDRVPFLFF.

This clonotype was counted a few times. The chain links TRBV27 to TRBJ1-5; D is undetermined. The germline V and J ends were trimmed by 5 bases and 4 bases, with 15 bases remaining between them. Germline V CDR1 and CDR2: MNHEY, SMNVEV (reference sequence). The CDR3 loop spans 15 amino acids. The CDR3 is CASSPRQDLNQPQHF. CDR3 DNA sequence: TGTGCCAGCAGTCCACGTCAGGACCTAAATCAGCCCCAGCATTTT.

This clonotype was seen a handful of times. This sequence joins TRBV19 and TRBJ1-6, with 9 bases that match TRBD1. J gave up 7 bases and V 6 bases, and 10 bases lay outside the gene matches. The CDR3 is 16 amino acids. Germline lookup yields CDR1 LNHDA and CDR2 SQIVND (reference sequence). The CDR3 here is CASRAIRDRENSPLHF. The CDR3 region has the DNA TGTGCCAGTAGGGCGATAAGGGACAGGGAGAATTCACCCCTCCACTTT.

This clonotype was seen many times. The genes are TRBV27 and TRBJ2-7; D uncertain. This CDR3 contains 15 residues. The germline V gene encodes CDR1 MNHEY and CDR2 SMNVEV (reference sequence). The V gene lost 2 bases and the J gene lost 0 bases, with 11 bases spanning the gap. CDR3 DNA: TGTGCCAGCAGTTTAAACGGAGAAAGCTCCTACGAGCAGTACTTC. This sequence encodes CASSLNGESSYEQYF.

The CDR3, as DNA: TGCGCCAGCAGCCAAAGGCCCATGAGCTCCTACGAGCAGTACTTC. Translated: CASSQRPMSSYEQYF. The V gene is TRBV4-1, the J gene TRBJ2-7; D not resolved. Trimming stripped 2 bases from V and 0 bases from J, with 11 bases between. The CDR3 extends over 15 amino acids. The germline CDR1 and CDR2 sequences are MGHRA and YSYEKL.